Shown below are 12 T cell receptor beta chains from a single sample sequenced in a study of blood T cells in healthy people across ages. Using a J-beta primer mix together with a sample-barcoded 5' primer, a second PCR was run for roughly 7 to 12 cycles. Each CDR3 protein gets one entry after TCRdb re-called the 5' RACE reads with MiXCR. The repertoire includes 1.5 million to 2 million distinct CDR3 sequences, 39% of them detected once, and about 21% sits in the top ten. Sequenced sample: blood. The source is a human donor in good health.

J is TRBJ2-5 and V is TRBV7-2; the match to TRBD2 covers 13 bases. Germline V gene lookup returns CDR1 SGHTA and CDR2 FQGNSA. The CDR3 extends over 15 amino acids. V was clipped by 6 bases and J by 5 bases; unmatched bases: 6. The CDR3 loop reads CASRRTSGGVETQYF. The CDR3, as DNA: TGTGCCAGCAGAAGAACTAGCGGGGGGGTGGAGACCCAGTACTTC.

This clonotype was detected only once. The rearrangement uses TRBV28 and TRBJ1-2; D unresolved. Germline lookup yields CDR1 MDHEN and CDR2 SYDVKM. The CDR3 spans 14 residues. Trimming shortened V by 1 base and J by 4 bases, and 10 bases separated the two germline ends. The DNA for the CDR3 is TGTGCCAGCAGTTTATCCCCCAAGTTCTATGGCTACACCTTC. This codes for CASSLSPKFYGYTF.

This clonotype was seen more than once but under ten times. Relative to the germline gene, one junction end is altered; a read error may explain this. This chain links TRBV2 with TRBJ2-5, with TRBD2 identical over 9 bases. Germline assignment: CDR1 SNHLY and CDR2 FYNNEI. This CDR3 is built from 14 residues. CDR3 loop: CAGSASGVQETQYF. The CDR3 DNA sequence: TGTGCCGGCAGTGCTAGCGGGGTCCAAGAGACCCAGTACTTC.

This chain links TRBV11-2 with TRBJ2-1; TRBD2 agrees at 13 bases. J was trimmed by 13 bases and V by 5 bases; bases with no gene match: 5. The germline V gene has CDR1 SGHAT and CDR2 FQNNGV. The length of the CDR3 is 13 residues. CDR3 protein: CASSTTSGGAQFF. The CDR3 region has the DNA TGTGCCAGCAGCACCACTAGCGGGGGGGCTCAGTTCTTC.

The chain is built from TRBV20-1 and TRBJ2-5; 8 nucleotides line up with TRBD2. CDR3 size: 14 residues. Germline V gives CDR1 DFQATT, CDR2 SNEGSKA (reference sequence). Trimming removed 7 bases from V and 4 bases from J; junction bases left unmatched: 11. In nucleotides, the CDR3 is TGCAGTGGGCCCGCTAGCGGGTTTGGAGAGACCCAGTACTTC. It translates to CSGPASGFGETQYF.

This clonotype has more than one count but fewer than ten. This rearrangement joins TRBV20-1 to TRBJ1-5; D gene unclear. The CDR3 spans 13 residues. Deletions cut 0 bases from V and 4 bases from J, with 7 bases between. Per the germline V gene, CDR1 is DFQATT and CDR2 is SNEGSKA (reference sequence). The CDR3 sequence is CSARDRENQPQHF. CDR3 bases: TGCAGTGCTAGAGATAGAGAGAATCAGCCCCAGCATTTT.

As for this clonotype: A much more abundant neighbour one base away suggests this may be a read error. The chain carries TRBV7-2 and TRBJ1-2, with D hard to call. The CDR3 loop spans 13 amino acids. Trimming left V 3 bases short and J 7 bases short, with 12 bases between. Per germline, CDR1 SGHTA and CDR2 FQGNSA. CDR3 in amino acids: CASSFGRLFGYTF. Here the CDR3 DNA reads TGTGCCAGCAGCTTCGGCAGACTCTTTGGCTACACCTTC.

The chain recombines TRBV29-1 with TRBJ2-3, with TRBD2 matching over 8 bases. Germline CDR1 and CDR2: SQVTM and ANQGSEA. CDR3 length equals 13 residues. Trimming cost V 8 bases and J 6 bases; bases outside gene matches: 10. The CDR3 DNA sequence: TGCAGCTACGGGGGGGGCAGACCGGATACGCAGTATTTT. This sequence encodes CSYGGGRPDTQYF.

This clonotype was detected only once. A much larger clone sits a single nucleotide away, making a read error possible. V gene TRBV18 combines with J gene TRBJ2-3, with no clear D. Germline V lookup: CDR1 KGHSH, CDR2 LQKENI. The CDR3 totals 14 residues. The CDR3 reads CPSSPLGSTDTQYF. The CDR3 region has the DNA TGTCCCAGCTCACCCCTCGGCAGTACAGATACGCAGTATTTT.

V is TRBV4-3 and J is TRBJ2-1; D is uncertain. This CDR3 contains 14 residues. Germline V CDR1 and CDR2: LGHNA, YSLEER. Trimming took 5 bases from V and 1 from J, leaving 9 bases between them. The CDR3 bases are TGCGCCAGCAGCATAGCAGATTCCTACAATGAGCAGTTCTTC. As protein: CASSIADSYNEQFF.

The CDR3 region has the DNA TGTGCCAGCAGCTCCCAAGCGGGGGGGCTTAGCATTCAGTACTTC. Encoded protein: CASSSQAGGLSIQYF. The V gene is TRBV7-2, the J gene TRBJ2-4, with 10 positions matching TRBD2. Germline values: CDR1 SGHTA, CDR2 FQGNSA. CDR3 length: 15 residues. Germline trimming cut 4 bases from V and 9 bases from J; bases unmatched to any gene: 9.

This clonotype came up a few times. The V call is TRBV29-1, the J call TRBJ2-1, with TRBD2 matching over 13 bases. CDR1 SQVTM and CDR2 ANQGSEA come from the germline V gene. CDR3 length equals 13 residues. V was pared by 8 bases and J by 6 bases, with 4 bases of the junction left unmatched. In DNA form, the CDR3 reads TGCAGCACTAGCGGGGGGGCCGGCAATGAGCAGTTCTTC. Residues: CSTSGGAGNEQFF.